This T cell receptor beta chain comes out of a study of CD8 T cells in Susac syndrome. RNA, at about 0.45 to 1 ug, was reverse transcribed with random hexamers. A multiplex approach, immunoSEQ multiplex PCR, amplified TCR beta CDR3 across 54 Vbeta and 13 Jbeta. Each CDR3 protein is one row after TCRdb ran MiXCR on the immunoSEQ multiplex PCR reads. There are hundreds of thousands of distinct CDR3 sequences in the sample; roughly 85% occur only once, and 0.21% lies in the top ten. High-throughput TCR beta sequencing covered peripheral CD8+ and CD4+ T cells. V was trimmed by 5 bases and J by 0 bases, leaving 7 bases between them. Germline CDR1 and CDR2: MNHEY and SMNVEV (reference sequence). This CDR3 spans 13 amino acids. This clonotype was counted only a few times.

The sequencing input was CD8+ T cells from PBMCs. This receptor was obtained from a human donor with multiple sclerosis. The chain combines TRBV27 with TRBJ1-1; no definite D call. The DNA of the CDR3 is TGTGCCAGCAGTCCCTCAGTGAACACTGAAGCTTTCTTT. Its translation is CASSPSVNTEAFF.